The 10 T cell receptor beta chains listed next were all sequenced from one sample in a study of breast tumors, draining lymph nodes, adjacent tissues. MiXCR, applied by TCRdb to the multiplex PCR reads, yields one record per CDR3 protein. The sample holds approximately 9,000 distinct CDR3 sequences; under 55% are singletons and the top ten take roughly 15%. The sequenced material came from tumor-adjacent breast tissue. These receptors all stem from a female donor with breast cancer. Some clones in this sample may be carry-over from other donors' samples.

The CDR3 is CASSKTRNTGELFF. The CDR3, as DNA: TGTGCCAGCAGCAAGACCCGGAACACCGGGGAGCTGTTTTTT. This chain joins TRBV7-2 and TRBJ2-2; no clear D gene. Germline assignment: CDR1 SGHTA and CDR2 FQGNSA. Trimming stripped 5 bases from V and 1 base from J, with 8 bases between. The CDR3 length is 14 residues.

This clonotype showed up just once. V gene TRBV4-1 combines with J gene TRBJ2-7; D tentatively reads TRBD1 or TRBD2 (5 bases each). V gave up 1 base and J gave up 6 bases, with 13 bases separating them. Germline CDR1 is MGHRA and CDR2 is YSYEKL. The CDR3 loop spans 14 amino acids. CDR3 sequence reads: CASSQGTLGSEQYF. In DNA form, the CDR3 reads TGCGCCAGCAGCCAAGGGACACTGGGGAGCGAGCAGTACTTC.

This clonotype was detected ten times or more. The rearrangement uses TRBV3-1 and TRBJ2-1; weak D call: TRBD2 (7 bases). Germline V gene lookup returns CDR1 LGHDT and CDR2 YNNKEL (reference sequence). Trimming pared 4 bases from V and 8 bases from J, leaving 21 bases between. This CDR3 spans 16 amino acids. The CDR3 loop is CASSPYGGGGGDEQFF. In nucleotides, the CDR3 is TGTGCCAGCAGCCCTTACGGGGGAGGGGGTGGGGATGAGCAGTTCTTC.

A remark on this clonotype: Mismatch with germline at one junction end may stem from a read error. The chain recombines TRBV5-1 with TRBJ2-2; 7 bases are a match to TRBD1. The CDR3 covers 14 residues. Germline values: CDR1 SGHRS, CDR2 YFSETQ. DNA of the CDR3: TGCGCCAGCAGCCCCAGGGGGTCAAGTAGCGAGCTGTTTTTC. It translates to CASSPRGSSSELFF.

CDR3 loop: CASSPPRVGGSIQYF. The DNA of the CDR3 is TGTGCCAGCTCACCACCTCGAGTGGGGGGAAGCATTCAGTACTTC. The V call is TRBV18, the J call TRBJ2-4, with a possible D match to TRBD2 (6 bases). V gave up 0 bases and J gave up 9 bases, with 15 bases separating them. Germline V CDR1 and CDR2: KGHSH, LQKENI. There are 15 residues in the CDR3.

This clonotype was counted at least ten times. The rearrangement joins TRBV18 to TRBJ2-3; TRBD2 agrees at 11 bases. CDR1 KGHSH and CDR2 LQKENI come from the germline V gene. The CDR3 has 15 amino acids. V lost 4 bases to trimming and J lost 4 bases; unmatched junction nucleotides: 4. DNA of the CDR3: TGTGCCAGCTCACAGGAGACTAGCGGGGCAGATACGCAGTATTTT. Protein product: CASSQETSGADTQYF.

This clonotype was detected a few times. The rearrangement links TRBV24-1 to TRBJ2-1, with 8 bases lining up with TRBD2. J lost 5 bases, V lost 12 bases, and 17 bases had no gene match. Germline V lookup: CDR1 KGHDR, CDR2 SFDVKD. This CDR3 has 16 residues. Here the CDR3 DNA reads TGTGCCCCGGGTTGGAGGCCCGGGGGGGGGGACAATGAGCAGTTCTTC. Residues: CAPGWRPGGGDNEQFF.

V gene TRBV7-8 combines with J gene TRBJ2-1; 11 bases align to TRBD2. The germline CDR1 and CDR2 sequences are SGHVS and FQNEAQ. J gave up 9 bases and V 5 bases, and 6 bases lay outside the gene matches. CDR3 size: 14 residues. The CDR3 sequence is CASSSGTSGPEQFF. The CDR3 DNA is TGTGCCAGCAGCAGTGGGACTAGCGGCCCTGAGCAGTTCTTC.

V usage is TRBV20-1 and J usage is TRBJ1-5, with D maybe TRBD1 (5 bases). Trimming shortened V by 3 bases and J by 5 bases, and 11 bases separated the two germline ends. The V gene's germline CDR1 is DFQATT and CDR2 SNEGSKA (reference sequence). The CDR3 runs to 13 residues. CDR3 region: CSARRQGYQPQHF. Here the CDR3 DNA reads TGCAGTGCTAGGAGGCAGGGCTATCAGCCCCAGCATTTT.

About this clonotype itself: A junction boundary mismatches the germline segment, possibly from a read error. This chain links TRBV20-1 with TRBJ2-1; D call uncertain. Germline CDR1 is DFQATT and CDR2 is SNEGSKA (reference sequence). The CDR3 extends over 11 amino acids. The CDR3 sequence: CSATADNKQFF. The CDR3 region has the DNA TGCAGTGCTACCGCCGACAATAAGCAGTTCTTC.